One T cell receptor beta chain is described in this entry. These data are taken from a study of blood T cell repertoires in COVID-19. Across the study: COVID-19 samples from acute and convalescent phases originated in the United States, Italy and Spain.

TCRdb keeps only in-frame clones here, not all; method: immunoSEQ multiplex PCR. The table has about 310,000 clones, 87% seen once. Living in about two dozen US areas, the participants were between roughly 18 and 95 years of age. Cohort placement rested on clinical history that participants reported themselves. Trimming removed 4 bases from V and 5 bases from J; junction bases left unmatched: 9. This CDR3 is 16 amino acids long. Germline assignment: CDR1 SGHNT and CDR2 YYREEE (reference sequence). The sample was PBMCs or T cells enriched from blood (not recorded which). The rearrangement uses TRBV5-4 and TRBJ2-1, with 10 positions matching TRBD1. The sequence derives from a woman between 18 and 29 years old who had recovered from COVID-19. CDR3 in DNA: TGTGCCAGCAGCCTGAGGGACAGGGGAACGAACAATGAGCAGTTCTTC. This translates into CASSLRDRGTNNEQFF.